A single sample is the source of the 25 T cell receptor beta chains below, sequenced in a study of blood T cell repertoires in COVID-19 (dated by TCRdb to 2020 to 2022). The library was built by means of the immunoSEQ multiplex PCR assay. Here the immuneACCESS table is served through TCRdb, limited to in-frame sequences with V and J called. Missing clones are a known gap in these copies; in checked studies unresolved V genes cover under half, and the rest lacks a known reason. This sample is represented by roughly 230,000 clones; 65% to 85% of them were singletons. Approximately 3.6% of the sample comes from the top ten. The sample taken for sequencing was PBMCs or T cells enriched from blood (not recorded which). The receptor set was obtained from an older woman who had recovered from COVID-19.

The chain has TRBV18 and TRBJ2-7; a weak D match, TRBD1 (6 bases). Between the trimmed V and J ends, which lost 3 bases and 2 bases, there was a span of 17 bases. Germline CDR1 reads KGHSH; CDR2 reads LQKENI. The CDR3 loop spans 16 amino acids. CDR3 sequence: CASSPAPLTGAYEQYF. CDR3 sequence (DNA): TGTGCCAGCTCACCGGCCCCTTTGACAGGAGCCTACGAGCAGTACTTC.

The CDR3 nucleotides read TGTGCCAGCAGTCCCGGGACAGGGCGGACTAATGAAAAACTGTTTTTT. Translated, it gives CASSPGTGRTNEKLFF. This chain uses TRBV5-4 with TRBJ1-4, with 9 bases aligning to TRBD1. The CDR3 runs 16 residues. After removal of 5 bases from V and 2 bases from J, the junction contained 7 bases not matched to a gene. Germline V lookup: CDR1 SGHNT, CDR2 YYREEE (reference sequence).

The chain links TRBV6-1 to TRBJ1-1; D gene unclear. The CDR3 is made up of 18 amino acids. The V and J ends lost 0 bases and 6 bases respectively, with 23 bases between them. Germline V gene lookup returns CDR1 MNHNS and CDR2 SASEGT. CDR3 in DNA: TGTGCCAGCAGTGAAGCTAAGCATGGCCTAGTAGAGTTCCCTGAAGCTTTCTTT. Translation gives CASSEAKHGLVEFPEAFF.

For this clone: The junction shows a germline mismatch at one end, possibly a read error. This rearrangement joins TRBV3-1 (or the pseudogene TRBV3-2) to TRBJ2-1; TRBD2 aligns across 11 bases. Germline V CDR1 and CDR2: LGHDT, YNNKEL (reference sequence). The CDR3 is 17 amino acids. The CDR3 is CASNQVTSGSSYNEQFF. CDR3 sequence (DNA): TGTGCCAGCAACCAAGTAACTAGCGGGAGCTCCTACAATGAGCAGTTCTTC.

The rearrangement links TRBV4-1 to TRBJ1-4, with TRBD1 as a possible D gene (5 bases). Trimming took 1 base from V and 5 from J, leaving 11 bases between them. The CDR3 sequence is 15 residues long. Germline values: CDR1 MGHRA, CDR2 YSYEKL. The DNA of the CDR3 is TGCGCCAGCAGCCAAGGACAGAGAGGAAATGAAAAACTGTTTTTT. This translates into CASSQGQRGNEKLFF.

The V and J genes are TRBV6-2 or TRBV6-3 and TRBJ2-5; D is ambiguous. With 2 bases removed from V and 6 bases from J, the gap between germline ends came to 13 bases. Germline CDR1 is MNHEY and CDR2 is SVGEGT. The CDR3 runs to 14 residues. The CDR3 nucleotides read TGTGCCAGCAGTTACCGCGGCAGACCGAAGACCCAGTACTTC. It codes for CASSYRGRPKTQYF.

The V and J genes are TRBV4-1 and TRBJ2-7; 9 nucleotides agree with TRBD2. V dropped 1 base and J dropped 0; count of bases not matched to a gene: 1. The germline CDR1 and CDR2 sequences are MGHRA and YSYEKL. The CDR3 runs 15 residues. As DNA, the CDR3 is TGCGCCAGCAGCCAAGGCGGGGGGGTCTCCTACGAGCAGTACTTC. This gives the protein CASSQGGGVSYEQYF.

Concerning this clone: Other DNA sequences in the same sample also yield this CDR3. V gene TRBV7-9 combines with J gene TRBJ2-3; 12 nucleotides align to TRBD2. CDR3 length: 16 amino acids. Germline CDR1 SEHNR, CDR2 FQNEAQ (reference sequence). V gave up 1 base and J gave up 3 bases; unmatched junction bases: 2. CDR3 residues: CASSLGLAGGTDTQYF. The CDR3 DNA is TGTGCCAGCAGCTTAGGGCTAGCGGGAGGGACAGATACGCAGTATTTT.

The sample holds a few counts of this clone. The V call is TRBV6-1, the J call TRBJ1-2; D may be TRBD1 (5 bases). This CDR3 comprises 16 residues. V dropped 0 bases and J dropped 2 bases, with 13 bases sitting between them. The germline V gene encodes CDR1 MNHNS and CDR2 SASEGT. CDR3 protein: CASSEAGAEPNYGYTF. CDR3 nucleotides: TGTGCCAGCAGTGAAGCAGGGGCCGAGCCCAACTATGGCTACACCTTC.

About this clone: Other DNA sequences of this sample code for an identical CDR3. The V call is TRBV19, the J call TRBJ1-5, with 8 bases matching TRBD1. This CDR3 comprises 13 residues. Germline loops: CDR1 LNHDA, CDR2 SQIVND (reference sequence). V gave up 6 bases and J gave up 4 bases; unmatched junction bases: 2. CDR3 sequence (DNA): TGTGCCAGTAGCGGGACAGGTAATCAGCCCCAGCATTTT. The encoded protein is CASSGTGNQPQHF.

This sequence joins TRBV29-1 and TRBJ2-1, with D maybe TRBD1 (6 bases). The CDR3 spans 11 residues. CDR1 and CDR2 from the germline V gene are SQVTM and ANQGSEA. V was pared by 6 bases and J by 10 bases, with 13 bases between. The chain's CDR3 is CSVGLRGEQFF. The CDR3 DNA follows: TGCAGCGTGGGTCTCAGGGGAGAGCAGTTCTTC.

This chain uses TRBV19 with TRBJ1-2; D is perhaps TRBD1 (5 bases). In germline, CDR1 is LNHDA, CDR2 SQIVND (reference sequence). Trimming left V 5 bases short and J 4 bases short, with 17 bases between. This CDR3 comprises 15 residues. The CDR3 region has the DNA TGTGCCAGTAGTCCGGTGACAGAGGTTCGCTATGGCTACACCTTC. It translates to CASSPVTEVRYGYTF.

Only a few counts were recorded for this clone. V usage is TRBV7-9 and J usage is TRBJ1-3, with 9 bases identical to TRBD1. With V trimmed by 5 bases and J by 3 bases, 8 bases remained unmatched. Germline-derived CDR1 and CDR2 are SEHNR and FQNEAQ (reference sequence). The CDR3 length is 16 residues. This CDR3 reads CASSPGQGLGGNTIYF. The CDR3 DNA is TGTGCCAGCAGCCCCGGACAGGGGTTGGGTGGAAACACCATATATTTT.

V is TRBV19 and J is TRBJ2-5; the match to TRBD2 covers 8 bases. Germline-derived CDR1 and CDR2 are LNHDA and SQIVND (reference sequence). The length of the CDR3 is 13 residues. V trimming: 5 bases; J trimming: 4 bases; junction bases outside the gene matches: 3. The CDR3 DNA sequence: TGTGCCAGTAGTGGGCTAGCGGGAGAGACCCAGTACTTC. Translation gives CASSGLAGETQYF.

This chain connects TRBV2 to TRBJ2-3, with a possible D match to TRBD1 (5 bases). The germline V gene has CDR1 SNHLY and CDR2 FYNNEI. Trimming left V 6 bases short and J 1 base short, with 11 bases between. The CDR3 runs 14 residues. The CDR3 DNA reads TGTGCCAGCAGGCTCAGGGTCGGCACAGATACGCAGTATTTT. Amino acid sequence: CASRLRVGTDTQYF.

V is TRBV7-9 and J is TRBJ1-1, with D unresolved. This CDR3 has 14 amino acids. From germline, CDR1 is SEHNR and CDR2 FQNEAQ (reference sequence). Trimming took 2 bases from V and 0 from J, leaving 7 bases between them. The CDR3, as DNA: TGTGCCAGCAGCTTAAACCAGGTGAACACTGAAGCTTTCTTT. Amino acid sequence: CASSLNQVNTEAFF.

Only one count was recorded for this clone. The chain links TRBV27 to TRBJ1-3, with D possibly matching TRBD1 (5 bases). Trimming removed 4 bases at V and 3 bases at J, with 16 bases between. The CDR3 sequence is 16 residues long. The germline V gene has CDR1 MNHEY and CDR2 SMNVEV (reference sequence). The CDR3, as DNA: TGTGCCAGCAGTTCAAATAACAGGTTAGGTGGAAACACCATATATTTT. It specifies CASSSNNRLGGNTIYF.

This chain's CDR3 is CATEGGDQDGYTF. The DNA of the CDR3 is TGTGCCACCGAGGGAGGGGATCAGGATGGCTACACCTTC. The chain uses TRBV15 and TRBJ1-2, with TRBD1 as a possible D gene (5 bases). The germline CDR1 and CDR2 sequences are LNHNV and YYDKDF (reference sequence). There are 13 residues in the CDR3. Trimming removed 8 bases at V and 6 bases at J, with 16 bases between.

This rearrangement joins TRBV27 to TRBJ1-2; 7 bases align to TRBD1. Germline CDR1 reads MNHEY; CDR2 reads SMNVEV (reference sequence). This CDR3 contains 14 residues. The V gene end was trimmed by 4 bases and the J gene end by 2 bases; junction bases not matched to a gene: 4. The CDR3, as DNA: TGTGCCAGCAGTTCCCAGGGGGAAAACTATGGCTACACCTTC. Translation gives CASSSQGENYGYTF.

To note about this clone: This may be a read error, as it is one base from a much larger clone. This chain links TRBV13 with TRBJ2-5, with a weak D call TRBD1 (5 bases). Germline CDR1 PRHDT, CDR2 FYEKMQ (reference sequence). The CDR3 has 13 amino acids. V lost 4 bases and J lost 0, with 6 bases in between. As DNA, the CDR3 is TGTGCCAGCAGCTCGGACAACCAAGAGACCCAGTACTTC. Its protein product is CASSSDNQETQYF.

The chain carries TRBV3-1 (or the pseudogene TRBV3-2) and TRBJ2-3; weak D call: TRBD2 (6 bases). V was cut by 2 bases and J by 2 bases, with 8 bases left in between. CDR3 length equals 14 residues. Per the germline V gene, CDR1 is LGHDT and CDR2 is YNNKEL (reference sequence). CDR3 residues: CASSQRLDTDTQYF. Written as DNA, the CDR3 is TGTGCCAGCAGCCAACGACTAGACACAGATACGCAGTATTTT.

V gene TRBV7-2 combines with J gene TRBJ2-1, with 7 bases lining up with TRBD2. The CDR3 consists of 13 residues. The V gene's germline CDR1 is SGHTA and CDR2 FQGNSA. J gave up 9 bases and V 3 bases, and 5 bases lay outside the gene matches. CDR3 loop: CASSFLAGSEQFF. The DNA for the CDR3 is TGTGCCAGCAGCTTTTTAGCGGGCAGTGAGCAGTTCTTC. Using reference TRBV7-2 and TRBJ2-1 for the parts outside the CDR3, the full variable domain is GAGVSQSPSNKVTEKGKDVELRCDPISGHTALYWYRQSLGQGLEFLIYFQGNSAPDKSGLPSDRFSAERTGGSVSTLTIQRTQQEDSAVYLCASSFLAGSEQFFGPGTRLTVL.

The chain has TRBV11-2 and TRBJ1-4, with D perhaps matching TRBD1 (5 bases). The germline V gene encodes CDR1 SGHAT and CDR2 FQNNGV. V lost 5 bases and J 4 bases, leaving 11 bases between the germline ends. The CDR3 covers 14 residues. CDR3 sequence: CASSRGPYNEKLFF. CDR3 nucleotides: TGTGCCAGCAGCAGGGGCCCTTATAATGAAAAACTGTTTTTT.

This chain links TRBV29-1 with TRBJ1-3; D remains unclear. There are 12 residues in the CDR3. Per germline, CDR1 SQVTM and CDR2 ANQGSEA. V was trimmed by 5 bases and J by 4 bases, leaving 9 bases between them. The CDR3 spells CSVWTPGNTIYF. The CDR3 DNA reads as TGCAGCGTTTGGACTCCCGGAAACACCATATATTTT.

This sequence joins TRBV9 and TRBJ1-1; TRBD1 agrees at 9 bases. The length of the CDR3 is 13 residues. After removal of 0 bases from V and 7 bases from J, the junction contained 1 base not matched to a gene. Germline V gene sequence: CDR1 SGDLS, CDR2 YYNGEE. CDR3 protein: CASSVGGQGEAFF. In nucleotides, the CDR3 is TGTGCCAGCAGCGTAGGGGGACAGGGTGAAGCTTTCTTT. The whole variable domain, remainder taken from reference TRBV9 and TRBJ1-1, is DSGVTQTPKHLITATGQRVTLRCSPRSGDLSVYWYQQSLDQGLQFLIQYYNGEERAKGNILERFSAQQFPDLHSELNLSSLELGDSALYFCASSVGGQGEAFFGQGTRLTVV.